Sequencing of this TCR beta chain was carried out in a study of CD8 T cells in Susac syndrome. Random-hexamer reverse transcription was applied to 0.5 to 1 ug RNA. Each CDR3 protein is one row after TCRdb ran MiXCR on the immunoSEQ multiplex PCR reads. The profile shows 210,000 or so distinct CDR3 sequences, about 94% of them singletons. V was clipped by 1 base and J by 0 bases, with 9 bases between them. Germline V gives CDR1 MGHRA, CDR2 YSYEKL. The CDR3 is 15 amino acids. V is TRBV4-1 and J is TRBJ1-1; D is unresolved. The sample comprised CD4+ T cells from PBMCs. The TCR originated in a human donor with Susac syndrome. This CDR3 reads CASSQVPDMNTEAFF. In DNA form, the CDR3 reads TGCGCCAGCAGCCAAGTACCAGACATGAACACTGAAGCTTTCTTT.